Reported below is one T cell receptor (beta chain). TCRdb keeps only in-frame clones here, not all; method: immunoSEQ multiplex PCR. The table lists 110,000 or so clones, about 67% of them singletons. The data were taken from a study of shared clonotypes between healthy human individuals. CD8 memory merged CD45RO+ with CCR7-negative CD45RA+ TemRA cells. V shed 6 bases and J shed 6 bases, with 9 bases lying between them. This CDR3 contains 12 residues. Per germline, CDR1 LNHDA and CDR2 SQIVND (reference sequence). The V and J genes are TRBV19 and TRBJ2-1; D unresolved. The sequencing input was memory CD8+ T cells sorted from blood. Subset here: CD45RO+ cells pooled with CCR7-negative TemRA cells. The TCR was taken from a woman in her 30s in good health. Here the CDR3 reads CASRTPGNEQFF. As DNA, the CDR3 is TGTGCCAGTAGAACCCCGGGCAATGAGCAGTTCTTC.